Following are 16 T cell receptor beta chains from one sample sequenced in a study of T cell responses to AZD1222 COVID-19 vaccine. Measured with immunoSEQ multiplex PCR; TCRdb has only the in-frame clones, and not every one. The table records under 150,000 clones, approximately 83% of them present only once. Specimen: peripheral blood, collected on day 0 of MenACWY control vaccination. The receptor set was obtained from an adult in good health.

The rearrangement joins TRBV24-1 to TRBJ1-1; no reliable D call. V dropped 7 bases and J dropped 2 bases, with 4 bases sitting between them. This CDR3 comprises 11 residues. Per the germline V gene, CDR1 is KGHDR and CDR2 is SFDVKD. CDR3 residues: CATRRNTEAFF. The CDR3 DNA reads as TGTGCCACCAGGAGAAACACTGAAGCTTTCTTT.

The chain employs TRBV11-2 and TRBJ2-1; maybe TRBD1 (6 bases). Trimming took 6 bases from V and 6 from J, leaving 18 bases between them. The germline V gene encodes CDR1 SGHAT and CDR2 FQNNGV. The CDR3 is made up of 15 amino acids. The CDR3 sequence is CASRKVKGDLNEQFF. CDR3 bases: TGTGCCAGCAGAAAAGTAAAGGGGGATCTCAATGAGCAGTTCTTC.

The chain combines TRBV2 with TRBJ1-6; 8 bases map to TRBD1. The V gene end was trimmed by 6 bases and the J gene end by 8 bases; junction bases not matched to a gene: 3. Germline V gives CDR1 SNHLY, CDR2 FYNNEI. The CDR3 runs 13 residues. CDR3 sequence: CASSQGADSPLHF. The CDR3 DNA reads TGTGCCAGCAGCCAGGGGGCGGATTCACCCCTCCACTTT.

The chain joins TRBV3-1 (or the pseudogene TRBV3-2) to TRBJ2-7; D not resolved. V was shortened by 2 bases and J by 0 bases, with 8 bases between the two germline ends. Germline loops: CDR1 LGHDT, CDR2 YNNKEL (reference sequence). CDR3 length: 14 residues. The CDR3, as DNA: TGTGCCAGCAGCCAACCCGGACGCTCCTACGAGCAGTACTTC. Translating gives CASSQPGRSYEQYF.

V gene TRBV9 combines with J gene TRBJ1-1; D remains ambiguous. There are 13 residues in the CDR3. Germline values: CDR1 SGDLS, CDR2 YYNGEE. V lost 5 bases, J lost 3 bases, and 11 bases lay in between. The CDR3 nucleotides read TGTGCCAGCAGACCCAAAAGGGACACTGAAGCTTTCTTT. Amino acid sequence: CASRPKRDTEAFF.

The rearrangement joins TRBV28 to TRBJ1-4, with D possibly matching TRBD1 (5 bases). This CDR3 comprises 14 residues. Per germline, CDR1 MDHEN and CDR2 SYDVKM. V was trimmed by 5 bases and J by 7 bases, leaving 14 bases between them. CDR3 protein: CASSPRDGIEKLFF. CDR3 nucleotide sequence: TGTGCCAGCAGTCCCCGGGACGGCATTGAAAAACTGTTTTTT.

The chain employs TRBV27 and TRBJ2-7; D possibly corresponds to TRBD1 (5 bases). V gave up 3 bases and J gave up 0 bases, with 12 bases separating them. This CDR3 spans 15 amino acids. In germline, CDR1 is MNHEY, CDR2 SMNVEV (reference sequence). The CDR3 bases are TGTGCCAGCAGTTTGGTGGGGCACTACTCCTACGAGCAGTACTTC. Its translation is CASSLVGHYSYEQYF.

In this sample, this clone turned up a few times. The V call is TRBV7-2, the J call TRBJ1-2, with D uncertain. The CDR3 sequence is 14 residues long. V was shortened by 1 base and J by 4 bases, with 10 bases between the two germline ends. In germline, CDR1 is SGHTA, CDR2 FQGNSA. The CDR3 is CASSLESMGYGYTF. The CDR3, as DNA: TGTGCCAGCAGCTTAGAGTCCATGGGCTATGGCTACACCTTC.

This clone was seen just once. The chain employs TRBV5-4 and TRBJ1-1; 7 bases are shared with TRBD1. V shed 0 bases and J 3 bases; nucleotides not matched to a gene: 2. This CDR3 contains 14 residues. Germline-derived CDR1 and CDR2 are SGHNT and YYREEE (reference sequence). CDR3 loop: CASSLAQGHTEAFF. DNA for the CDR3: TGTGCCAGCAGCTTGGCACAGGGGCACACTGAAGCTTTCTTT.

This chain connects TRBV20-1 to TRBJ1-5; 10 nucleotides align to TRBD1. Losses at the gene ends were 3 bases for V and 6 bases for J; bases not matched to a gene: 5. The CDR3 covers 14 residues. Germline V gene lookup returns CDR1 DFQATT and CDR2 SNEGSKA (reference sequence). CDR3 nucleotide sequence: TGCAGTGCTAGTTCCGGACAGGGGGGTCAGCCCCAGCATTTT. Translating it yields CSASSGQGGQPQHF.

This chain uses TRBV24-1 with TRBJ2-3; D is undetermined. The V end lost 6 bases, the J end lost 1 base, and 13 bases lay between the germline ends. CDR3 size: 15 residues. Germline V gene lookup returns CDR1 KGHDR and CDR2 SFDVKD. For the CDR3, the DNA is TGTGCCACCAGTCGCGGTGTACTCCGCACAGATACGCAGTATTTT. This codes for CATSRGVLRTDTQYF.

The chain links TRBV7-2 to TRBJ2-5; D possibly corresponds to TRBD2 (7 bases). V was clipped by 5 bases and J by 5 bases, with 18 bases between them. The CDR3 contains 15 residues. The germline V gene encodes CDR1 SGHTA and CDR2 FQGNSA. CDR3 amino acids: CASSPLGGGWETQYF. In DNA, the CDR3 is TGTGCCAGCAGCCCCTTAGGGGGGGGCTGGGAGACCCAGTACTTC.

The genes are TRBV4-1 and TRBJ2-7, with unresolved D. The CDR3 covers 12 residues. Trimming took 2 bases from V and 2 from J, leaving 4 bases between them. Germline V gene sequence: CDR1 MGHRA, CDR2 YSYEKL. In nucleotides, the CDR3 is TGCGCCAGCAGCCAATACCCCTACGAGCAGTACTTC. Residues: CASSQYPYEQYF.

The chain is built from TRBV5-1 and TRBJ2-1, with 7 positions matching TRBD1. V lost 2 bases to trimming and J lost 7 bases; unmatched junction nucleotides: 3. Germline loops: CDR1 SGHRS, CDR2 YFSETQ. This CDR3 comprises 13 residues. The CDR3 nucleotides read TGCGCCAGCAGCTTTCAGGGGGAGAATGAGCAGTTCTTC. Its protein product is CASSFQGENEQFF.

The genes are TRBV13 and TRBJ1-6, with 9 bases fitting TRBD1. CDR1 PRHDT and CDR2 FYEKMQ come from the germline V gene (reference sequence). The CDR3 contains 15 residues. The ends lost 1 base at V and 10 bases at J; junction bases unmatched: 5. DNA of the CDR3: TGTGCCAGCAGCTTAGACAGGGGGCAGGGCTCACCCCTCCACTTT. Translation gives CASSLDRGQGSPLHF. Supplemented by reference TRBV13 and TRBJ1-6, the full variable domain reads AAGVIQSPRHLIKEKRETATLKCYPIPRHDTVYWYQQGPGQDPQFLISFYEKMQSDKGSIPDRFSAQQFSDYHSELNMSSLELGDSALYFCASSLDRGQGSPLHFGNGTRLTVT.

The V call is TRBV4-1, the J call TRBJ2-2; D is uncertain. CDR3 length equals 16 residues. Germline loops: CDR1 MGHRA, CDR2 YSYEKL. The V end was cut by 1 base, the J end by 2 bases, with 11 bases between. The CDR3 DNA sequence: TGCGCCAGCAGCCAAGTTCGGGCCCCAAACACCGGGGAGCTGTTTTTT. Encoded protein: CASSQVRAPNTGELFF.